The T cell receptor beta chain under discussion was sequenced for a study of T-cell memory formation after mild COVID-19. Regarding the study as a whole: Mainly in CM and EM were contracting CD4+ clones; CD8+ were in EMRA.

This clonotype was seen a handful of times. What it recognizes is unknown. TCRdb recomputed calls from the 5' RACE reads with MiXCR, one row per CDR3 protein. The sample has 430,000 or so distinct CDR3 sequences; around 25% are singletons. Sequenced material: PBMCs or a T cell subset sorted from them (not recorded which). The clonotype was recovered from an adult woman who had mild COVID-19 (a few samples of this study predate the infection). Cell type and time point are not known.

DNA for the CDR3: TGTGCCAGCAGCTTGGCCCTGCTAGCGGGAGGCTCCTACAATGAGCAGTTCTTC. Its protein product is CASSLALLAGGSYNEQFF. The V gene is TRBV5-4, the J gene TRBJ2-1, with TRBD2 matching 11 bases. The V gene end was trimmed by 0 bases and the J gene end by 0 bases; junction bases not matched to a gene: 5. This CDR3 contains 18 residues. Germline lookup yields CDR1 SGHNT and CDR2 YYREEE (reference sequence).